The 5 T cell receptor beta chains reported below all come from one sample, sequenced in a study of identical twins. Each CDR3 protein is one row after TCRdb ran MiXCR on the 5' RACE reads. The sample has under 900,000 distinct CDR3 sequences; roughly an eighth are singletons. In addition, the sample was reused for a study of yellow fever vaccine responses in identical twins.

Sequenced: PBMCs. These receptor sequences come from a woman younger than 35 in good health.

This clonotype was counted between two and nine times. The chain joins TRBV5-1 to TRBJ2-5; 9 nucleotides align to TRBD2. The germline V gene encodes CDR1 SGHRS and CDR2 YFSETQ. Trimming took 4 bases from V and 5 from J; bases not matched to a gene: 9. The CDR3 runs to 15 residues. CDR3 in DNA: TGCGCCAGCAGCCCCAGCGGGAGGTTAGGGGAGACCCAGTACTTC. It is translated as CASSPSGRLGETQYF.

The V and J genes are TRBV20-1 and TRBJ2-7, with a weak D call TRBD2 (6 bases). From germline, CDR1 is DFQATT and CDR2 SNEGSKA (reference sequence). The CDR3 length is 16 residues. The CDR3 DNA follows: TGCTGTGCTAGATATGGGCTAGCGCTGGAGCCCTACGAGCAGTACGTC. It translates to CCARYGLALEPYEQYV.

J is TRBJ1-1 and V is TRBV20-1, with D perhaps TRBD1 (5 bases). This CDR3 comprises 14 residues. V lost 5 bases and J 0 bases, leaving 13 bases between the germline ends. Germline V gives CDR1 DFQATT, CDR2 SNEGSKA (reference sequence). CDR3: CSAPGDFLNTEAFF. CDR3 nucleotide sequence: TGCAGTGCTCCCGGGGACTTCCTGAACACTGAAGCTTTCTTT.

This clonotype has a handful of counts. CDR3 in DNA: TGCGCCAGCAGCCAGCCCCTCACCAGCGGGAGAACTTACGAGCAGTACTTC. Translating gives CASSQPLTSGRTYEQYF. This chain connects TRBV4-1 to TRBJ2-7; 8 nucleotides align to TRBD2. Germline V gene lookup returns CDR1 MGHRA and CDR2 YSYEKL. With 3 bases clipped from V and 4 bases from J, the junction kept 14 bases outside the gene matches. The CDR3 covers 17 residues.

This chain links TRBV18 with TRBJ2-3; D gene ambiguous. Trimming took 6 bases from V and 2 from J, leaving 15 bases between them. CDR3 length: 15 amino acids. The germline V gene encodes CDR1 KGHSH and CDR2 LQKENI. The CDR3 loop reads CASSLRTADTDTQYF. The CDR3 DNA is TGTGCCAGCTCTCTAAGGACCGCCGACACAGATACGCAGTATTTT.